The rows below give T cell receptor beta chains drawn from one sample of a study of early T cells in non-severe SARS-CoV-2 infection. TCRdb re-called the 5' RACE reads through MiXCR, storing one row per CDR3 protein. Among about 58,000 distinct CDR3 sequences listed, around an eighth were seen once. Sequencing input: whole blood. Source of these receptors: an adult who was a healthcare worker with PCR-confirmed SARS-CoV-2 infection or an uninfected control (not recorded which). Each CDR3 is given without its conserved first and last residue. The order of the fields is CDR3 protein, V gene, J gene.

CDR3 protein: ASSAQGSTDTQY
V gene: TRBV9
J gene: TRBJ2-3

CDR3 protein: ASSGLGDEQF
V gene: TRBV6-1
J gene: TRBJ2-1

CDR3 protein: ASSLSAGGAYNEQF
V gene: TRBV28
J gene: TRBJ2-1

CDR3 protein: AWSPPGLRVREQF
V gene: TRBV30
J gene: TRBJ2-1

CDR3 protein: ASSPLAGAYNEQF
V gene: TRBV7-6
J gene: TRBJ2-1

CDR3 protein: ASQSGGRYNEQF
V gene: TRBV3-1
J gene: TRBJ2-1

CDR3 protein: SARGPILYNEQF
V gene: TRBV20-1
J gene: TRBJ2-1

CDR3 protein: ASSFFGPEF
V gene: TRBV7-9
J gene: TRBJ2-1

CDR3 protein: ASSSRDQPNTGELF
V gene: TRBV7-9
J gene: TRBJ2-2

CDR3 protein: SARRIPGQSTTFANTGELF
V gene: TRBV20-1
J gene: TRBJ2-2

CDR3 protein: ASSQADGGRIYEQY
V gene: TRBV3-1
J gene: TRBJ2-7

CDR3 protein: SVGGTEAYEQY
V gene: TRBV29-1
J gene: TRBJ2-7

CDR3 protein: ASSPGDRTNSPLH
V gene: TRBV28
J gene: TRBJ1-6

CDR3 protein: ASSSGPAGGYEQY
V gene: TRBV7-8
J gene: TRBJ2-7

CDR3 protein: ASSLARSGGRTNTGELF
V gene: TRBV7-9
J gene: TRBJ2-2

CDR3 protein: ASSASSHNEQF
V gene: TRBV6-4
J gene: TRBJ2-1

CDR3 protein: ASSDEGGGWGTQY
V gene: TRBV6-4
J gene: TRBJ2-3

CDR3 protein: ASSFGLGSTDTQY
V gene: TRBV28
J gene: TRBJ2-3

CDR3 protein: ASSTRTGPNTEAF
V gene: TRBV5-1
J gene: TRBJ1-1

CDR3 protein: SASLANTGELF
V gene: TRBV20-1
J gene: TRBJ2-2

CDR3 protein: ASGEGFTGELF
V gene: TRBV28
J gene: TRBJ2-2

CDR3 protein: SAEGTETSYNEQF
V gene: TRBV29-1
J gene: TRBJ2-1

CDR3 protein: ASRKGLAGLGGTGELF
V gene: TRBV7-6
J gene: TRBJ2-2

CDR3 protein: ASSPPGLAAHEQY
V gene: TRBV28
J gene: TRBJ2-7

CDR3 protein: ASSVVQGPGEQY
V gene: TRBV9
J gene: TRBJ2-7

CDR3 protein: ASSWDLSYGTQY
V gene: TRBV6-1
J gene: TRBJ2-3

CDR3 protein: ASTKTPDNQPQH
V gene: TRBV12-3/TRBV12-4
J gene: TRBJ1-5

CDR3 protein: ASSSPPLDGELF
V gene: TRBV7-9
J gene: TRBJ2-2

CDR3 protein: ASSLYTGEGQETQY
V gene: TRBV28
J gene: TRBJ2-5

CDR3 protein: SAGTGAPEAF
V gene: TRBV20-1
J gene: TRBJ1-1

CDR3 protein: ASSSRGRALEEQF
V gene: TRBV7-6
J gene: TRBJ2-1

CDR3 protein: ASSARTQNTEAF
V gene: TRBV5-1
J gene: TRBJ1-1

CDR3 protein: ASSRERLAGNEQF
V gene: TRBV11-2
J gene: TRBJ2-1

CDR3 protein: ASSSLGADTQY
V gene: TRBV3-1
J gene: TRBJ2-3

CDR3 protein: SARGSGESYNEQF
V gene: TRBV20-1
J gene: TRBJ2-1

CDR3 protein: SASRGLAGSGNEQF
V gene: TRBV20-1
J gene: TRBJ2-1

CDR3 protein: ASSVVVNTEAF
V gene: TRBV9
J gene: TRBJ1-1

CDR3 protein: ASSDGQPGEQF
V gene: TRBV6-4
J gene: TRBJ2-1

CDR3 protein: ASSLEIGQGREQF
V gene: TRBV7-2
J gene: TRBJ2-1

CDR3 protein: SAAPPGTGSSPLH
V gene: TRBV20-1
J gene: TRBJ1-6

CDR3 protein: AIRKASGAYNEQF
V gene: TRBV10-3
J gene: TRBJ2-1

CDR3 protein: ASSSHPGLAGETQY
V gene: TRBV11-2
J gene: TRBJ2-5

CDR3 protein: SAATGFSNQPQH
V gene: TRBV20-1
J gene: TRBJ1-5

CDR3 protein: ASSYGVAGGQETQY
V gene: TRBV6-2/TRBV6-3
J gene: TRBJ2-5

CDR3 protein: ASSPTGDYEQY
V gene: TRBV27
J gene: TRBJ2-7

CDR3 protein: ASSQLGYEQY
V gene: TRBV14
J gene: TRBJ2-7

CDR3 protein: ASSLGDISYGYT
V gene: TRBV28
J gene: TRBJ1-2

CDR3 protein: ASSLVQDGYT
V gene: TRBV12-3/TRBV12-4
J gene: TRBJ1-2

CDR3 protein: ATSDFGPRDADTQY
V gene: TRBV24-1
J gene: TRBJ2-3

CDR3 protein: ASNSGGYEQY
V gene: TRBV19
J gene: TRBJ2-7

CDR3 protein: ASRVGYGSNQPQH
V gene: TRBV5-1
J gene: TRBJ1-5

CDR3 protein: ASSVGGRPDTQY
V gene: TRBV9
J gene: TRBJ2-3